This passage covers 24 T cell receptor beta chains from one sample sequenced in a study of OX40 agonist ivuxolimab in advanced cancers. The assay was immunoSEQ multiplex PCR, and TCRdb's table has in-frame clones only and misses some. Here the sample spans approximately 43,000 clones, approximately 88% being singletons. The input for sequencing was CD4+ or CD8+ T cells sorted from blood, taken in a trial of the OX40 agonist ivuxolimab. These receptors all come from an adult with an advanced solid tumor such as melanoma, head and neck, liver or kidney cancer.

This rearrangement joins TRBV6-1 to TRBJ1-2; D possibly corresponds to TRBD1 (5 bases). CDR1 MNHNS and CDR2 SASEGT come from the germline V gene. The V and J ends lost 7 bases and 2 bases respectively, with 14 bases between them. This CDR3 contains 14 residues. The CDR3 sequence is CASKTAQNNYGYTF. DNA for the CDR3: TGTGCCAGCAAGACAGCCCAAAACAACTATGGCTACACCTTC.

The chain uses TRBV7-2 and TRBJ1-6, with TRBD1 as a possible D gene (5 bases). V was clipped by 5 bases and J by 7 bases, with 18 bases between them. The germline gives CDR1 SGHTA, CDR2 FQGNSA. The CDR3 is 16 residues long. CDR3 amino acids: CASSLSSGQGNSPLHF. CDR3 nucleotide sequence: TGTGCCAGCAGCCTGTCGTCCGGGCAGGGAAATTCACCCCTCCACTTT.

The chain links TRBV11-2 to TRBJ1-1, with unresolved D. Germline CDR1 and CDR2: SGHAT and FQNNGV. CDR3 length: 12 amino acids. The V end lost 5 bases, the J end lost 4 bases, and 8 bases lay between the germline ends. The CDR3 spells CASSDYGTEAFF. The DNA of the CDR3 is TGTGCCAGCAGCGATTATGGCACTGAAGCTTTCTTT.

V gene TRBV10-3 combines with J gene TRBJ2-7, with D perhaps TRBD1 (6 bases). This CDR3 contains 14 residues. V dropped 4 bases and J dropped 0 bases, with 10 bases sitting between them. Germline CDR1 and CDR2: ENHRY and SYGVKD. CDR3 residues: CAISGRDTSYEQYF. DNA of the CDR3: TGTGCCATCAGTGGACGGGACACCTCCTACGAGCAGTACTTC.

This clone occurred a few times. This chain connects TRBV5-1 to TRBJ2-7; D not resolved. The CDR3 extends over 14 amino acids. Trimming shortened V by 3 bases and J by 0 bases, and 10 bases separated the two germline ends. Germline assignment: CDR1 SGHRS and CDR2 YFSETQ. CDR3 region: CASSYNDNSYEQYF. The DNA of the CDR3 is TGCGCCAGCAGCTACAATGACAACTCCTACGAGCAGTACTTC.

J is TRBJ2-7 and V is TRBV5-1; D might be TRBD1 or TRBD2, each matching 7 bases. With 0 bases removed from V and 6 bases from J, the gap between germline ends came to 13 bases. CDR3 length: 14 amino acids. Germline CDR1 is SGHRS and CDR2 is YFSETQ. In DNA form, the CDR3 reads TGCGCCAGCAGCTTGGCAGGGGGGGCGGTCGAGCAGTACTTC. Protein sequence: CASSLAGGAVEQYF.

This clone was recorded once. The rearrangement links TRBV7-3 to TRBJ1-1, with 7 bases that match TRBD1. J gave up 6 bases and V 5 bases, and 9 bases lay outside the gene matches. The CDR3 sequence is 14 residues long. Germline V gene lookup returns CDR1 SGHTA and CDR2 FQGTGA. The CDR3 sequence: CASSTVDRAPEAFF. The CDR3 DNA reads TGTGCCAGCAGCACTGTTGACAGGGCCCCTGAAGCTTTCTTT.

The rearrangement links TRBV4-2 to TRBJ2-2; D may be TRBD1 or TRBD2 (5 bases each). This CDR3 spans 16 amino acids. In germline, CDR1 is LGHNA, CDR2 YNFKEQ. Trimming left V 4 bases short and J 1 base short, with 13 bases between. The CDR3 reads CASSLPGTGNTGELFF. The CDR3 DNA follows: TGTGCCAGCAGCCTACCGGGAACAGGGAACACCGGGGAGCTGTTTTTT.

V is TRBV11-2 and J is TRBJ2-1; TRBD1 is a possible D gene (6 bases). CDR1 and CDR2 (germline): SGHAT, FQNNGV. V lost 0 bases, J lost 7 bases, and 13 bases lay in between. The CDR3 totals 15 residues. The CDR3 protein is CASSLDRTDPNEQFF. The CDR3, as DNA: TGTGCCAGCAGCTTAGATAGGACAGATCCTAATGAGCAGTTCTTC.

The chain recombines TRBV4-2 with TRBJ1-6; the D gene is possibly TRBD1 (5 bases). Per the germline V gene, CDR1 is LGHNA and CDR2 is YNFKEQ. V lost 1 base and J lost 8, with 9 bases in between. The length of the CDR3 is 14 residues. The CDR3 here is CASSQARDDSPLHF. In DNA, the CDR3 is TGTGCCAGCAGCCAAGCCAGGGACGATTCACCCCTCCACTTT.

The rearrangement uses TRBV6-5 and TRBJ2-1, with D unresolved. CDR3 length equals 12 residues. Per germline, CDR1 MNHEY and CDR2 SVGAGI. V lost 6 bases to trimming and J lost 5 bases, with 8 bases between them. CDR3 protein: CASRRSNNEQFF. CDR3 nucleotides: TGTGCCAGCAGACGGTCCAACAATGAGCAGTTCTTC.

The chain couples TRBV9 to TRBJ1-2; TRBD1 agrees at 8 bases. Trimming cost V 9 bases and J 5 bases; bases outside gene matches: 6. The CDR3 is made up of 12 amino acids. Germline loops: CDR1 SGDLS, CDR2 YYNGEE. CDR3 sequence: CATTGTGYGYTF. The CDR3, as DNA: TGTGCCACTACCGGGACAGGATATGGCTACACCTTC. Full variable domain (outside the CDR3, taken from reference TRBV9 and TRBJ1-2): DSGVTQTPKHLITATGQRVTLRCSPRSGDLSVYWYQQSLDQGLQFLIQYYNGEERAKGNILERFSAQQFPDLHSELNLSSLELGDSALYFCATTGTGYGYTFGSGTRLTVV.

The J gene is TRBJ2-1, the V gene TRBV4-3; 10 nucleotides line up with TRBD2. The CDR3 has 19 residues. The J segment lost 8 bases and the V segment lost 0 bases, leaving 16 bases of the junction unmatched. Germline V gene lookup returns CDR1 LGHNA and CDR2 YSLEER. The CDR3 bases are TGCGCCAGCAGCCAAGATCCCGCCCAGCGAGCGGGGGGGTTCTATGAGCAGTTCTTC. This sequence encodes CASSQDPAQRAGGFYEQFF.

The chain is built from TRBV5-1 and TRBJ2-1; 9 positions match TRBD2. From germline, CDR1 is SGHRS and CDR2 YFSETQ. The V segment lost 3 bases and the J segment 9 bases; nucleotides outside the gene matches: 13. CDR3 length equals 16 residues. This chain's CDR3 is CASSYLGGGVRVEQFF. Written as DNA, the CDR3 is TGCGCCAGCAGCTACCTTGGCGGGGGGGTTCGGGTTGAGCAGTTCTTC.

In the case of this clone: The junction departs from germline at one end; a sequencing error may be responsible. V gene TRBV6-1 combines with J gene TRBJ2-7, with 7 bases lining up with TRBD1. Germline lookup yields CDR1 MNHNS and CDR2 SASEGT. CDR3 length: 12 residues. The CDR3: CASTYRGDAQYF. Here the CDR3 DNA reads TGTGCAAGCACTTACAGGGGAGATGCGCAGTACTTC.

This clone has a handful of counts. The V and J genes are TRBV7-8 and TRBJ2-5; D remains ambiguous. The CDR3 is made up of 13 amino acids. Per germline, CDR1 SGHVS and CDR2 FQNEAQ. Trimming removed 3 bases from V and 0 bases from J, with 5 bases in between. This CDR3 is CASSLRYQETQYF. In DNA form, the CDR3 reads TGTGCCAGCAGCTTGCGGTACCAAGAGACCCAGTACTTC.

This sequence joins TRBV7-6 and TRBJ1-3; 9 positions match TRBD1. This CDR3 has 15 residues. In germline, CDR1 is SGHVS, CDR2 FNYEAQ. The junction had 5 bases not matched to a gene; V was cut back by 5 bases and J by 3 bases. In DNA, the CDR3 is TGTGCCAGCAGCACCCGGACAGGGGATGGAAACACCATATATTTT. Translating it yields CASSTRTGDGNTIYF.

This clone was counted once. CDR3 nucleotides: TGTGCCAGCATGGGGCAGGGGGTAACTAATGAAAAACTGTTTTTT. This codes for CASMGQGVTNEKLFF. V gene TRBV6-1 combines with J gene TRBJ1-4, with 7 bases matching TRBD1. CDR3 length: 15 amino acids. Per the germline V gene, CDR1 is MNHNS and CDR2 is SASEGT. V shed 7 bases and J 1 base; nucleotides not matched to a gene: 6.

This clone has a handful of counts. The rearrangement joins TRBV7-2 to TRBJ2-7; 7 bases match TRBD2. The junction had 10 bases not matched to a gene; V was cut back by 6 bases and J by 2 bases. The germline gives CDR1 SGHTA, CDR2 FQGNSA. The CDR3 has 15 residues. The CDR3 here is CASRSAGVGAYEQYF. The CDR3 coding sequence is TGTGCCAGCAGGTCGGCGGGGGTCGGGGCCTACGAGCAGTACTTC.

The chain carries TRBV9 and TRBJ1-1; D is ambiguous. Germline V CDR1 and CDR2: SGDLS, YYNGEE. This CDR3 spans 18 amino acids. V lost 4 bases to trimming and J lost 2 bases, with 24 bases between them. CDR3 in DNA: TGTGCCAGCAGCCCGCGTCCGCGCGCGACGGGGAGAAACACTGAAGCTTTCTTT. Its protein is CASSPRPRATGRNTEAFF. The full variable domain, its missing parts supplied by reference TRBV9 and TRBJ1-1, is DSGVTQTPKHLITATGQRVTLRCSPRSGDLSVYWYQQSLDQGLQFLIQYYNGEERAKGNILERFSAQQFPDLHSELNLSSLELGDSALYFCASSPRPRATGRNTEAFFGQGTRLTVV.

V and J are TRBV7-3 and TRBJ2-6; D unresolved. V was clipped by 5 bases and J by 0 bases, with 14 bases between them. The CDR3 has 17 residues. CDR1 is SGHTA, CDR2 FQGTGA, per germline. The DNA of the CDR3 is TGTGCCAGCAGCCCCGGACGGCTTACCTCTGGGGCCAACGTCCTGACTTTC. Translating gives CASSPGRLTSGANVLTF. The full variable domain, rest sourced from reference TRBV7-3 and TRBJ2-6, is GAGVSQTPSNKVTEKGKYVELRCDPISGHTALYWYRQSLGQGPEFLIYFQGTGAADDSGLPNDRFFAVRPEGSVSTLKIQRTERGDSAVYLCASSPGRLTSGANVLTFGAGSRLTVL.

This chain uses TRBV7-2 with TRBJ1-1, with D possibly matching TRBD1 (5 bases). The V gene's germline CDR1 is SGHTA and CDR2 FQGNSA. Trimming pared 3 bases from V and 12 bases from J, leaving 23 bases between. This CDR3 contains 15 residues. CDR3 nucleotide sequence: TGTGCCAGCAGCTTTAAGGTCGATCCAGGGATGGTATCTTTCTTT. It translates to CASSFKVDPGMVSFF.

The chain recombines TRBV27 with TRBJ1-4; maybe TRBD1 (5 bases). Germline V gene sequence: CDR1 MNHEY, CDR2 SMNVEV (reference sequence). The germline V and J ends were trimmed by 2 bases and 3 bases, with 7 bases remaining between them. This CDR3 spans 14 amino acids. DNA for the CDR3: TGTGCCAGCAGTTTAGGGGGGTCTAATGAAAAACTGTTTTTT. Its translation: CASSLGGSNEKLFF.

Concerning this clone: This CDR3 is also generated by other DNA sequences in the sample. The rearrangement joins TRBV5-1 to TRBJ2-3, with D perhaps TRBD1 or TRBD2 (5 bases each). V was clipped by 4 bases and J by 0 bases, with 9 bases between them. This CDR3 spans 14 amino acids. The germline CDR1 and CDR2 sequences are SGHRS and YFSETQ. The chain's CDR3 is CASSLGASTDTQYF. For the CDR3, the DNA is TGCGCCAGCAGCCTCGGGGCTAGCACAGATACGCAGTATTTT.